The 3 T cell receptor beta chains given below trace back to one sample, sequenced in a study of cytomegalovirus exposure and HLA in healthy donors. Measured with immunoSEQ multiplex PCR; TCRdb has only the in-frame clones, and not every one. The table shows about 50,000 clones, with about 92% occurring only once. The specimen was PBMCs. All receptors derive from a man younger than 30 in good health and CMV-seronegative.

The genes are TRBV10-3 and TRBJ1-2; D ambiguous. This CDR3 comprises 12 residues. With 8 bases removed from V and 8 bases from J, the gap between germline ends came to 15 bases. Germline lookup yields CDR1 ENHRY and CDR2 SYGVKD. The CDR3 loop reads CAIGMEAPGYTF. Written as DNA, the CDR3 is TGTGCCATCGGTATGGAGGCGCCGGGCTACACCTTC.

This clone was found a few times. This rearrangement joins TRBV13 to TRBJ2-2, with D unresolved. Per germline, CDR1 PRHDT and CDR2 FYEKMQ (reference sequence). CDR3 length equals 14 residues. V gave up 1 base and J gave up 1 base, with 4 bases separating them. The CDR3 DNA reads TGTGCCAGCAGCTTAGCGGGGAACACCGGGGAGCTGTTTTTT. Translation: CASSLAGNTGELFF.

This clone occurred a few times. This rearrangement joins TRBV7-9 to TRBJ2-3; 8 nucleotides match TRBD2. CDR1 is SEHNR and CDR2 is FQNEAQ in the germline V gene (reference sequence). J gave up 4 bases and V 5 bases, and 8 bases lay outside the gene matches. CDR3 length: 15 amino acids. CDR3 sequence: CASSPGGPRSDTQYF. The CDR3 DNA reads as TGTGCCAGCAGCCCGGGAGGGCCGCGGTCAGATACGCAGTATTTT.